This entry describes one TCR beta chain. This entry belongs to a study of T cells in tuberculosis. Study-level information: This South African cohort compared adolescents with or without latent tuberculosis against adults with active tuberculosis.

The CDR3 consists of 15 residues. The V gene's germline CDR1 is SGHDT and CDR2 YYEEEE. The V and J ends lost 9 bases and 1 base, in that order; junction bases with no gene match: 8. Latent tuberculosis screening used tuberculin skin test and IGRA at entry. Profiled with immunoSEQ multiplex PCR; TCRdb holds only in-frame clones, not every one. The sample carries about 43,000 clones, less than 95% recorded once. The sequence was obtained from a donor aged 5 to 30 with latent tuberculosis or without tuberculosis infection. Some clones in this sample may be carry-over from other donors' samples. The sample consisted of PBMCs. V usage is TRBV5-6 and J usage is TRBJ2-5; TRBD2 matches at 11 bases. Here the CDR3 DNA reads TGTGCCACCAGAGGGACTAGCGGACGCCAAGAGACCCAGTACTTC. Protein: CATRGTSGRQETQYF.